A single sample gave rise to the 8 T cell receptor beta chains below, sequenced in a study of cytomegalovirus exposure and HLA in healthy donors. The PCR used 60 Vbeta and 13 Jbeta primers. The assay was immunoSEQ multiplex PCR, and TCRdb's table has in-frame clones only and misses some. The sample holds 110,000 to 150,000 clones, approximately 70% seen once. Material for sequencing was PBMCs. Source of these receptors: a human donor in good health.

The V gene is TRBV6-1, the J gene TRBJ1-1; 12 bases are a match to TRBD1. Germline-derived CDR1 and CDR2 are MNHNS and SASEGT. V was clipped by 2 bases and J by 6 bases; unmatched bases: 13. The CDR3 has 18 residues. The DNA for the CDR3 is TGTGCCAGCAGTGAACCCCCCGGGACAGGGGGCTTGACGGCTGAAGCTTTCTTT. Amino acids: CASSEPPGTGGLTAEAFF.

J is TRBJ1-2 and V is TRBV6-1; D might be TRBD1 (6 bases). This CDR3 has 13 residues. Germline lookup yields CDR1 MNHNS and CDR2 SASEGT. Deletions cut 6 bases from V and 4 bases from J, with 12 bases between. CDR3 loop: CASRSGVAYGYTF. The CDR3 DNA is TGTGCCAGCAGATCAGGGGTGGCCTATGGCTACACCTTC.

As concerns this clone: Compared with germline, one end of the junction differs, possibly owing to a read error. Here the CDR3 reads CASSESNPRQPRHF. CDR3 nucleotides: TGTGCCAGCAGTGAATCCAACCCTAGACAGCCCCGGCATTTT. The J gene is TRBJ1-5, the V gene TRBV6-1; weak D call: TRBD1 (5 bases). The CDR3 loop spans 14 amino acids. Per germline, CDR1 MNHNS and CDR2 SASEGT.

Only a few counts were recorded for this clone. CDR3 nucleotides: TGTGCCAGCATAGTAGGCGGGACCTCCTACGAGCAGTACTTC. Translation gives CASIVGGTSYEQYF. The V call is TRBV28, the J call TRBJ2-7, with D perhaps matching TRBD2 (6 bases). This CDR3 spans 14 amino acids. Germline V gene sequence: CDR1 MDHEN, CDR2 SYDVKM. Trimming shortened V by 7 bases and J by 0 bases, and 13 bases separated the two germline ends.

Only a few counts were recorded for this clone. The rearrangement joins TRBV10-3 to TRBJ1-1, with 8 bases that match TRBD1. Trimming removed 4 bases from V and 0 bases from J; junction bases left unmatched: 4. CDR1 ENHRY and CDR2 SYGVKD come from the germline V gene. The CDR3 covers 15 residues. In DNA form, the CDR3 reads TGTGCCATCAGTGGGGGGACAGGAATGAACACTGAAGCTTTCTTT. Encoded protein: CAISGGTGMNTEAFF.

The chain carries TRBV10-3 and TRBJ1-1; TRBD1 matches 7 bases. V was pared by 10 bases and J by 5 bases, with 10 bases of the junction left unmatched. The CDR3 is 13 amino acids. From germline, CDR1 is ENHRY and CDR2 SYGVKD. CDR3 region: CATTKTGRTEAFF. The CDR3, as DNA: TGTGCCACAACCAAGACAGGGAGGACTGAAGCTTTCTTT.

The chain joins TRBV13 to TRBJ2-7, with D possibly being TRBD1 (5 bases). The ends were cut back, 4 bases at V and 5 bases at J, with 12 bases in the middle. CDR1 is PRHDT, CDR2 FYEKMQ, per germline (reference sequence). CDR3 length: 13 residues. The CDR3 loop is CASSSNPGNEQYF. CDR3 nucleotides: TGTGCCAGCAGCTCCAACCCAGGGAACGAGCAGTACTTC.

V usage is TRBV30 and J usage is TRBJ2-3, with unresolved D. The CDR3 is 14 residues long. The V gene lost 0 bases and the J gene lost 2 bases, with 9 bases spanning the gap. CDR1 is GTSNPN and CDR2 is SVGIG in the germline V gene (reference sequence). CDR3 sequence reads: CAWSVSAFTDTQYF. The CDR3 DNA sequence: TGTGCCTGGAGTGTGAGCGCATTCACAGATACGCAGTATTTT.